Reported below is one T cell receptor (beta chain). This entry belongs to a study of blood T cell repertoires in COVID-19. On the study more broadly: Sites in the United States, Italy and Spain provided acute and convalescent COVID-19 samples. Sample material is recorded as cDNA or gDNA derived from T cells, B-cell-depleted T cells, or PBMCs.

Generated by immunoSEQ multiplex PCR, the TCRdb table keeps only in-frame clones and is missing some. This table has about 340,000 clones, under 95% appearing once. This CDR3 contains 15 residues. Trimming took off 3 bases at V and 0 bases at J, with 10 bases between the two ends. Germline values: CDR1 KGHSH, CDR2 LQKENI. The clonotype was recovered from a woman aged 18-29 years who had recovered from COVID-19. The sequenced material came from peripheral blood. This sequence joins TRBV18 and TRBJ2-3; tentatively, D is TRBD1 (6 bases). The CDR3 is CASSPDRPSTDTQYF. CDR3 in DNA: TGTGCCAGCTCACCCGACAGGCCAAGCACAGATACGCAGTATTTT. Supplemented by reference TRBV18 and TRBJ2-3, the full variable domain reads NAGVMQNPRHLVRRRGQEARLRCSPMKGHSHVYWYRQLPEEGLKFMVYLQKENIIDESGMPKERFSAEFPKEGPSILRIQQVVRGDSAAYFCASSPDRPSTDTQYFGPGTRLTVL.